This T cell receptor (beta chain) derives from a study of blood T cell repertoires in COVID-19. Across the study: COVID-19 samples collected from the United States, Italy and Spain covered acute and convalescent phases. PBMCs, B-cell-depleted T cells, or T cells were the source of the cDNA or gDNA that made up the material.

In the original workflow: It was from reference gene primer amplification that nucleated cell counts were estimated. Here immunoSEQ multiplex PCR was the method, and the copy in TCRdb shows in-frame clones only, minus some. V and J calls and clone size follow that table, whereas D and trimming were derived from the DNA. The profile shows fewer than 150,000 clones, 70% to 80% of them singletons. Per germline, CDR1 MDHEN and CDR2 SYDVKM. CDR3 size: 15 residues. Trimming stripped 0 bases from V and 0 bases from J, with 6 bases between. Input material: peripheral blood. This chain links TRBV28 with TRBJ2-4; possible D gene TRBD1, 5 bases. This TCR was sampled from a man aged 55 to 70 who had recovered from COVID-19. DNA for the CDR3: TGTGCCAGCAGTTTATGGGACACAGCCAAAAACATTCAGTACTTC. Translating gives CASSLWDTAKNIQYF.